Below, one TCR beta chain is given with its context. Produced via immunoSEQ multiplex PCR; TCRdb's table is partial and in-frame only. The data hold some 51,000 clones, with about 96% observed a single time. This sample was taken from a study of control samples from healthy donors and cancer patients. The V end was cut by 7 bases, the J end by 3 bases, with 14 bases between. Germline assignment: CDR1 KGHDR and CDR2 SFDVKD. The CDR3 has 14 residues. The sample consisted of blood. The chain recombines TRBV24-1 with TRBJ1-1; the D gene is possibly TRBD1 (5 bases). The TCR originated in a woman aged 18-29 years in good health. CDR3 DNA: TGTGCCACCAGCGGAGGGTTAGGGGACACTGAAGCTTTCTTT. Its protein is CATSGGLGDTEAFF.